This T cell receptor (beta chain) derives from a study of T and B cells in COVID-19 patients. Study as a whole: COVID-19 patients gave peripheral blood either during active infection or after recovery. Findings and limits, study-wide: Patients with COVID-19 reportedly showed strongly skewed T cell receptor beta variable and joining gene usage.

To note about this clonotype: Antigen specificity is unknown.

TRB rearrangements were amplified by multiplex PCR with BIOMED2 TRB-A/B primers. TCRdb reprocessed the multiplex PCR reads via MiXCR and lists one record per CDR3 protein. The sample gives roughly 21,000 distinct CDR3 sequences, 30% of which show up once; less than 2.5% is in the top ten. Blood genomic DNA input for TRB amplification was 250-500 ng. V lost 5 bases and J 1 base, leaving 14 bases between the germline ends. The CDR3 spans 15 residues. Germline CDR1 and CDR2: SEHNR and FQNEAQ (reference sequence). This sequence was found in a human donor who had recovered from COVID-19. The V call is TRBV7-9, the J call TRBJ1-1, with D possibly matching TRBD1 (6 bases). Sequencing input: blood. CDR3 protein: CASSPPAGQNTEAFF. DNA of the CDR3: TGTGCCAGCAGCCCACCGGCGGGACAGAACACTGAAGCTTTCTTT.